These T cell receptor beta chains were read from a single sample in a study of cytomegalovirus exposure and HLA in healthy donors. Clones were sequenced by immunoSEQ multiplex PCR, and TCRdb holds only the in-frame ones, with some missing. This specimen shows roughly 82,000 clones; the ten leading clones hold roughly 1.5%. The sample was PBMCs. Receptor source: an older woman in good health and CMV-seronegative. Each CDR3 is given with its conserved first and last residue. The D gene is left open where the match is weak.

v_gene	j_gene	d_gene	CDR3aa	CDR3nt
TRBV15	TRBJ1-5	TRBD1	CATSRGDRDNQPQHF	TGTGCCACCAGCAGGGGGGACAGAGACAATCAGCCCCAGCATTTT
TRBV5-1	TRBJ2-1	TRBD1	CASSFSGTGYNEQFF	TGCGCCAGCAGCTTCAGCGGGACAGGGTACAATGAGCAGTTCTTC
TRBV7-2	TRBJ1-2	TRBD1	CASSLGQRDGYTF	TGTGCCAGCAGCTTGGGACAGAGAGATGGCTACACCTTC
TRBV14	TRBJ2-1	NA	CASRGSRGEQFF	TGTGCCAGCAGGGGTTCTCGCGGCGAGCAGTTCTTC
TRBV7-2	TRBJ1-5	NA	CASSPQGYQPQHF	TGTGCCAGCAGCCCACAGGGATATCAGCCCCAGCATTTT
TRBV19	TRBJ2-3	TRBD2	CASSPPGLAGVRASDAQYF	TGTGCCAGTAGTCCACCGGGACTAGCGGGAGTAAGGGCTTCAGATGCGCAGTATTTT
TRBV11-2	TRBJ2-7	TRBD2	CASSLGTSGTYEQYF	TGTGCCAGCAGCTTAGGGACTAGCGGGACCTACGAGCAGTACTTC
TRBV10-1	TRBJ2-7	NA	CASSTQGEQYF	TGCGCCAGCAGCACACAGGGCGAGCAGTACTTC
TRBV28	TRBJ2-7	NA	CASSLRDEQYF	TGTGCCAGCAGTTTGCGGGACGAGCAGTACTTC
TRBV5-1	TRBJ2-7	TRBD2	CASSSGLRGGPYEQYF	TGCGCCAGCAGCTCCGGCCTTAGGGGAGGGCCATACGAGCAGTACTTC
TRBV14	TRBJ2-3	NA	CASSHVSYSTDTQYF	TGTGCCAGCAGCCATGTTAGCTACAGCACAGATACGCAGTATTTT
TRBV18	TRBJ1-2	NA	CASSPGPPGNNYGYTF	TGTGCCAGCTCACCAGGTCCCCCGGGGAATAACTATGGCTACACCTTC
TRBV18	TRBJ2-1	TRBD2	CASSLGLGLIEDEQFF	TGTGCCAGCTCACTAGGACTAGGACTGATCGAGGATGAGCAGTTCTTC
TRBV4-3	TRBJ2-7	TRBD2	CASSQDQAGLAGDEQYF	TGCGCCAGCAGCCAAGATCAAGCGGGACTAGCGGGAGACGAGCAGTACTTC
TRBV28	TRBJ1-2	NA	CASSPPTANNYGYTF	TGTGCCAGCAGCCCCCCGACAGCTAATAACTATGGCTACACCTTC
TRBV28	TRBJ2-7	TRBD2	CASSLASGRGEQYF	TGTGCCAGCAGTTTGGCTAGCGGGAGAGGCGAGCAGTACTTC
TRBV7-8	TRBJ2-5	TRBD1	CASSLAVGQIGTQYF	TGTGCCAGCAGCTTAGCGGTGGGACAGATAGGGACCCAGTACTTC
TRBV7-9	TRBJ1-1	NA	CASSRDTLTPNTEAFF	TGTGCCAGCAGCCGGGACACCTTAACCCCGAACACTGAAGCTTTCTTT
TRBV7-3	TRBJ2-1	NA	CASSFLRDSFNEQFF	TGTGCCAGCAGCTTTCTAAGGGACTCTTTCAATGAGCAGTTCTTC
TRBV6-1	TRBJ2-7	NA	CASSGQAGSSGGNYEQYF	TGTGCCAGCAGTGGGCAAGCGGGTAGTAGCGGAGGGAACTACGAGCAGTACTTC
TRBV6-6	TRBJ2-7	TRBD2	CASSLAGGYEQYF	TGTGCCAGCAGCCTAGCGGGAGGGTACGAGCAGTACTTC
TRBV6-1	TRBJ1-4	NA	CASREGGEKLFF	TGTGCCAGCAGAGAGGGAGGGGAAAAACTGTTTTTT